Below, 29 T cell receptor beta chains from the same sample are listed, as sequenced in a study of T cells in tumors after PD-1 blockade. The protocol was immunoSEQ multiplex PCR, while the TCRdb copy is restricted to in-frame clones and leaves out a portion. The sample holds about 47,000 clones, approximately 75% seen once. This specimen was PBMCs, taken before anti-PD-1 treatment. The receptor source for this set is a human donor with basal cell carcinoma.

The J gene is TRBJ1-1, the V gene TRBV12-3 or TRBV12-4; D is uncertain. The CDR3 has 13 amino acids. The V gene lost 1 base and the J gene lost 7 bases, with 10 bases spanning the gap. CDR3 coding DNA: TGTGCCAGCAGTTTAGAGTGGCTTGGTGAAGCTTTCTTT. Its translation is CASSLEWLGEAFF.

The CDR3 DNA sequence: TGCGCCAGCAGTGAGTCCAGCGGGGTTTACAATGAGCAGTTCTTC. Protein: CASSESSGVYNEQFF. V and J are TRBV10-1 and TRBJ2-1; TRBD2 aligns across 7 bases. Germline trimming cut 0 bases from V and 4 bases from J; bases unmatched to any gene: 3. This CDR3 spans 15 amino acids. In germline, CDR1 is WNHNN, CDR2 SYGVQD (reference sequence).

In DNA form, the CDR3 reads TGTGCCAGCAGGTCACACGGGGGCACAGATACGCAGTATTTT. Protein: CASRSHGGTDTQYF. The chain recombines TRBV6-5 with TRBJ2-3, with D perhaps TRBD2 (5 bases). V lost 6 bases and J lost 1, with 11 bases in between. Germline lookup yields CDR1 MNHEY and CDR2 SVGAGI. This CDR3 is 14 amino acids long.

This chain connects TRBV7-2 to TRBJ2-5, with 9 bases lining up with TRBD1. The CDR3 is made up of 18 amino acids. The germline gives CDR1 SGHTA, CDR2 FQGNSA. Trimming at V came to 1 base and at J to 5 bases, leaving 14 bases not matched to a gene. For the CDR3, the DNA is TGTGCCAGCAGCTTAGGTTTCTCTTACAGGGGGCTCGAGGAGACCCAGTACTTC. Amino acid sequence: CASSLGFSYRGLEETQYF.

This sequence joins TRBV6-1 and TRBJ1-3, with a tentative D call TRBD1 (6 bases). This CDR3 has 15 residues. The ends were cut back, 2 bases at V and 4 bases at J, with 12 bases in the middle. Germline assignment: CDR1 MNHNS and CDR2 SASEGT. The CDR3 reads CASSEWGGLGNTIYF. The CDR3 DNA reads as TGTGCCAGCAGTGAATGGGGGGGGCTCGGAAACACCATATATTTT.

The chain couples TRBV28 to TRBJ2-4; possible D gene TRBD1, 6 bases. The ends were cut back, 5 bases at V and 0 bases at J, with 20 bases in the middle. This CDR3 is built from 18 residues. Germline lookup yields CDR1 MDHEN and CDR2 SYDVKM. CDR3 sequence: CASSPHLRGGTAKNIQYF. CDR3 sequence (DNA): TGTGCCAGCAGTCCCCACCTCAGGGGTGGGACAGCCAAAAACATTCAGTACTTC.

This chain joins TRBV2 and TRBJ1-6, with D possibly matching TRBD1 (6 bases). The germline CDR1 and CDR2 sequences are SNHLY and FYNNEI. The CDR3 runs to 13 residues. Deletions cut 6 bases from V and 8 bases from J, with 11 bases between. CDR3 bases: TGTGCCAGCAGCGGGACAATGGATTCACCCCTCCACTTT. It is translated as CASSGTMDSPLHF. The full variable domain, with the rest looked up from reference TRBV2 and TRBJ1-6, is EPEVTQTPSHQVTQMGQEVILRCVPISNHLYFYWYRQILGQKVEFLVSFYNNEISEKSEIFDDQFSVERPDGSNFTLKIRSTKLEDSAMYFCASSGTMDSPLHFGNGTRLTVT.

This chain links TRBV30 with TRBJ1-4, with TRBD1 matching 9 bases. Germline CDR1 is GTSNPN and CDR2 is SVGIG (reference sequence). The trim removed 3 bases at V and 10 bases at J, leaving 6 bases unmatched. The CDR3 covers 13 residues. CDR3 loop: CAWRGDRVGKLFF. In DNA, the CDR3 is TGTGCCTGGAGAGGGGACAGGGTCGGAAAACTGTTTTTT.

This sequence joins TRBV6-5 and TRBJ2-2; 10 bases are a match to TRBD1. Germline CDR1 reads MNHEY; CDR2 reads SVGAGI. This CDR3 is 16 amino acids long. V shed 3 bases and J 6 bases; nucleotides not matched to a gene: 7. In DNA, the CDR3 is TGTGCCAGCAGTTATTTGGGACAGGGGTACCCCGGGGAGCTGTTTTTT. Amino acids: CASSYLGQGYPGELFF.

The J gene is TRBJ2-1, the V gene TRBV12-3 or TRBV12-4; D not certain. V was cut by 8 bases and J by 10 bases, with 12 bases left in between. The CDR3 runs to 11 residues. This chain's CDR3 is CASVIGREQFF. The CDR3 coding sequence is TGTGCCAGCGTGATAGGCCGCGAGCAGTTCTTC.

This chain links TRBV19 with TRBJ1-2, with D possibly TRBD1 on 6 matching bases. The CDR3 spans 11 residues. Germline values: CDR1 LNHDA, CDR2 SQIVND (reference sequence). V shed 6 bases and J shed 5 bases, with 7 bases lying between them. This chain's CDR3 is CASRQGYGYTF. The CDR3 DNA follows: TGTGCCAGTAGGCAGGGGTATGGCTACACCTTC.

The chain combines TRBV5-6 with TRBJ2-7; 11 bases agree with TRBD2. There are 15 residues in the CDR3. Per the germline V gene, CDR1 is SGHDT and CDR2 is YYEEEE. J gave up 4 bases and V 3 bases, and 6 bases lay outside the gene matches. CDR3 nucleotides: TGTGCCAGCAGCTACTTAGCGGGAGGGAGGTACGAGCAGTACTTC. It encodes CASSYLAGGRYEQYF.

The sample holds many counts of this clone. This sequence joins TRBV28 and TRBJ1-2; D gene ambiguous. V lost 8 bases and J 5 bases, leaving 9 bases between the germline ends. The CDR3 totals 11 residues. CDR1 and CDR2 from the germline V gene are MDHEN and SYDVKM. CDR3 in amino acids: CASGYSYGYTF. In DNA, the CDR3 is TGTGCCAGCGGATACTCATATGGCTACACCTTC.

The J gene is TRBJ1-4, the V gene TRBV28, with TRBD1 matching over 9 bases. The CDR3 consists of 18 residues. J lost 0 bases, V lost 2 bases, and 7 bases had no gene match. From germline, CDR1 is MDHEN and CDR2 SYDVKM. The chain's CDR3 is CASSLPGQGFSTNEKLFF. The CDR3 DNA is TGTGCCAGCAGTTTACCGGGACAGGGCTTTTCAACTAATGAAAAACTGTTTTTT. Full variable domain (missing parts from reference TRBV28 and TRBJ1-4): DVKVTQSSRYLVKRTGEKVFLECVQDMDHENMFWYRQDPGLGLRLIYFSYDVKMKEKGDIPEGYSVSREKKERFSLILESASTNQTSMYLCASSLPGQGFSTNEKLFFGSGTQLSVL.

As DNA, the CDR3 is TGTGCCAGCAGCTGGAAGGGACAGGGTACCTACAATGAGCAGTTCTTC. This gives the protein CASSWKGQGTYNEQFF. The V call is TRBV7-9, the J call TRBJ2-1; TRBD1 aligns across 9 bases. Germline V CDR1 and CDR2: SEHNR, FQNEAQ (reference sequence). The CDR3 totals 16 residues. Unmatched junction bases numbered 6, after V lost 4 bases and J lost 2 bases.

The V call is TRBV2, the J call TRBJ1-3; 8 bases align to TRBD1. This CDR3 has 17 amino acids. V lost 2 bases to trimming and J lost 4 bases; unmatched junction nucleotides: 10. CDR1 and CDR2 (germline): SNHLY, FYNNEI. CDR3 amino acids: CASSERAGGRIGNTIYF. The CDR3, as DNA: TGTGCCAGCAGTGAAAGGGCAGGGGGCCGAATAGGAAACACCATATATTTT.

The rearrangement uses TRBV7-8 and TRBJ2-7; D gene ambiguous. The CDR3 has 11 residues. Trimming shortened V by 5 bases and J by 5 bases, and 7 bases separated the two germline ends. Germline V gene lookup returns CDR1 SGHVS and CDR2 FQNEAQ. The CDR3 loop reads CASSPYNEQYF. CDR3 sequence (DNA): TGTGCCAGCAGCCCATACAACGAGCAGTACTTC.

This clone was seen a few times. V usage is TRBV3-1 (or the pseudogene TRBV3-2) and J usage is TRBJ2-3; 7 nucleotides line up with TRBD1. Germline assignment: CDR1 LGHDT and CDR2 YNNKEL (reference sequence). After removal of 4 bases from V and 6 bases from J, the junction contained 10 bases not matched to a gene. The CDR3 is 15 amino acids. CDR3 coding DNA: TGTGCCAGCAGCCCACAGGGGTCTCTTACCGATACGCAGTATTTT. Residues: CASSPQGSLTDTQYF.

This sequence joins TRBV6-1 and TRBJ1-2, with TRBD1 identical over 11 bases. This CDR3 has 16 amino acids. V lost 2 bases to trimming and J lost 7 bases; unmatched junction nucleotides: 9. Germline V gene lookup returns CDR1 MNHNS and CDR2 SASEGT. CDR3 amino acids: CASSEHRDRGTTGYTF. CDR3 bases: TGTGCCAGCAGTGAACACCGGGACAGGGGGACGACTGGCTACACCTTC.

With respect to this clone: This same CDR3 is encoded by further DNA sequences in the sample. J is TRBJ1-1 and V is TRBV9; D gene ambiguous. Germline values: CDR1 SGDLS, CDR2 YYNGEE. The CDR3 has 13 amino acids. V was pared by 0 bases and J by 5 bases, with 8 bases between. CDR3 loop: CASSVGGSTEAFF. Here the CDR3 DNA reads TGTGCCAGCAGCGTAGGGGGTAGTACTGAAGCTTTCTTT.

The chain employs TRBV4-1 and TRBJ1-1; TRBD1 is a possible D gene (5 bases). Germline V gene sequence: CDR1 MGHRA, CDR2 YSYEKL. The V end lost 3 bases, the J end lost 1 base, and 9 bases lay between the germline ends. The CDR3 contains 14 residues. CDR3 loop: CASSQQGSNTEAFF. Here the CDR3 DNA reads TGCGCCAGCAGCCAGCAGGGCTCGAACACTGAAGCTTTCTTT.

This clone was recorded once. The V gene is TRBV7-6, the J gene TRBJ2-3; TRBD2 matches at 8 bases. This CDR3 region has 18 residues. The V gene's germline CDR1 is SGHVS and CDR2 FNYEAQ. V trimming: 1 base; J trimming: 2 bases; junction bases outside the gene matches: 11. The CDR3 here is CASSLVSPLAGFTDTQYF. In DNA, the CDR3 is TGTGCCAGCAGCTTAGTAAGCCCGCTAGCGGGCTTCACAGATACGCAGTATTTT.

This clone has more than one count but fewer than ten. V is TRBV7-9 and J is TRBJ1-5; tentatively, D is TRBD1 (5 bases). Germline values: CDR1 SEHNR, CDR2 FQNEAQ (reference sequence). The V end lost 9 bases, the J end lost 4 bases, and 13 bases lay between the germline ends. The CDR3 runs 13 residues. The CDR3 DNA reads as TGTGCCAGTAACGAGGGACGGAATCAGCCCCAGCATTTT. This codes for CASNEGRNQPQHF.

The chain carries TRBV5-1 and TRBJ2-1; perhaps D is TRBD1 or TRBD2 (6 bases each). The V gene lost 1 base and the J gene lost 0 bases, with 14 bases spanning the gap. Germline V lookup: CDR1 SGHRS, CDR2 YFSETQ. The CDR3 consists of 17 residues. CDR3 DNA: TGCGCCAGCAGCTTGCGGGGGCAGGCCGACTCCTACAATGAGCAGTTCTTC. Protein product: CASSLRGQADSYNEQFF.

V usage is TRBV3-1 (or the pseudogene TRBV3-2) and J usage is TRBJ2-1; D unclear. Germline CDR1 reads LGHDT; CDR2 reads YNNKEL (reference sequence). Trimming stripped 5 bases from V and 0 bases from J, with 5 bases between. The CDR3 length is 13 residues. The CDR3 here is CASSTGSYNEQFF. CDR3 in DNA: TGTGCCAGCAGCACCGGCTCCTACAATGAGCAGTTCTTC.

The V call is TRBV24-1, the J call TRBJ1-1; TRBD1 might be the D (6 bases). The length of the CDR3 is 17 residues. Trimming pared 0 bases from V and 0 bases from J, leaving 13 bases between. Germline CDR1 reads KGHDR; CDR2 reads SFDVKD. CDR3 sequence: CATSDLRAGDLNTEAFF. The CDR3 DNA reads as TGTGCCACCAGTGATTTGAGGGCAGGGGATTTGAACACTGAAGCTTTCTTT.

This sequence joins TRBV3-1 (or the pseudogene TRBV3-2) and TRBJ2-5; 9 bases are shared with TRBD2. Unmatched junction bases numbered 5, after V lost 1 base and J lost 5 bases. Germline CDR1 LGHDT, CDR2 YNNKEL (reference sequence). This CDR3 has 15 residues. Here the CDR3 reads CASSQGGGVGETQYF. In DNA, the CDR3 is TGTGCCAGCAGCCAAGGCGGGGGGGTTGGGGAGACCCAGTACTTC.

This clone has just a few counts. The rearrangement uses TRBV28 and TRBJ1-1, with 8 bases that match TRBD1. This CDR3 comprises 13 residues. Germline values: CDR1 MDHEN, CDR2 SYDVKM. Germline trimming cut 10 bases from V and 0 bases from J; bases unmatched to any gene: 4. The CDR3 coding sequence is TGTGCCACCGGACAGGGAGTGAACACTGAAGCTTTCTTT. This sequence encodes CATGQGVNTEAFF.

This clone occurred once. V gene TRBV5-4 combines with J gene TRBJ1-1; D might be TRBD1 (6 bases). The germline V gene has CDR1 SGHNT and CDR2 YYREEE (reference sequence). Trimming removed 3 bases at V and 0 bases at J, with 12 bases between. The CDR3 is made up of 15 amino acids. CDR3 sequence reads: CASSSDSVLNTEAFF. Written as DNA, the CDR3 is TGTGCCAGCAGCTCGGACAGTGTTTTGAACACTGAAGCTTTCTTT.